The rows below give T cell receptor beta chains drawn from one sample of a study of long-term antiretroviral therapy in people with HIV. The data were produced by immunoSEQ multiplex PCR, yet TCRdb's version contains in-frame clones alone and is incomplete. The data hold approximately 17,000 clones, with roughly 80% observed a single time. Sequencing was performed on unsorted PBMCs, taken roughly 2.4 years before starting antiretroviral therapy. The receptors stem from a woman between 45 and 65 years old with HIV. Each CDR3 is given with its conserved first and last residue. Fields, in order: D gene, J gene, V gene, CDR3 length, clone size, CDR3 DNA, CDR3 protein. The D gene is left open where the match is weak. Some rows have no size entry. The others give once, few or many, or a class for an expanded clone.

NA | TRBJ2-3 | TRBV13 | 14 | NA | TGTGCCAGCAGCTTATCAGGTAGAACAGATACGCAGTATTTT | CASSLSGRTDTQYF
NA | TRBJ2-1 | TRBV7-3 | 13 | NA | TGTGCCAGCAGCTTAATTGGGGACAATGAGCAGTTCTTC | CASSLIGDNEQFF
NA | TRBJ1-1 | TRBV7-9 | 12 | NA | TGTGCCAGCAGCTTTCGGGGGCCTGAAGCTTTCTTT | CASSFRGPEAFF
NA | TRBJ1-5 | TRBV7-8 | 15 | once | TGTGCCAGCAGCTCTACAGGGTATAGCAATCAGCCCCAGCATTTT | CASSSTGYSNQPQHF
NA | TRBJ2-2 | TRBV7-8 | 12 | NA | TGTGCCAGCAACGTTCAGAACGGGGAGCTGTTTTTT | CASNVQNGELFF
NA | TRBJ2-5 | TRBV19 | 13 | medium-sized | TGTGCCAGTAGTGTTCAGGACGGAGAGACCCAGTACTTC | CASSVQDGETQYF
NA | TRBJ1-1 | TRBV6-5 | 11 | NA | TGTGCCAGCAGGATGAACACTGAAGCTTTCTTT | CASRMNTEAFF
NA | TRBJ1-5 | TRBV15 | 13 | NA | TGTGCCACCAGCAGAGTATCTTCCGAGCCCCAGCATTTT | CATSRVSSEPQHF
NA | TRBJ1-2 | TRBV7-9 | 16 | NA | TGTGCCAGCAGCTTACGAGTATCCGGGTCCGGCTATGGCTACACCTTC | CASSLRVSGSGYGYTF
TRBD1 | TRBJ1-6 | TRBV18 | 15 | NA | TGTGCCAGCTCACAAACGGGACAGCTAGATTCACCCCTCCACTTT | CASSQTGQLDSPLHF
TRBD1 | TRBJ2-5 | TRBV7-6 | 15 | NA | TGTGCCAGCAGCTCCCCTGGACAGGTCCGGGAGACCCAGTACTTC | CASSSPGQVRETQYF
TRBD2 | TRBJ2-3 | TRBV27 | 18 | few | TGTGCCAGCAGTGCCGAAGGACTAGCGGGGGGGCCGATAGATACGCAGTATTTT | CASSAEGLAGGPIDTQYF
NA | TRBJ2-3 | TRBV30 | 15 | NA | TGTGCCTGGAGCCGGGGGGCAGGAGCCACAGATACGCAGTATTTT | CAWSRGAGATDTQYF
NA | TRBJ1-2 | TRBV11-2 | 13 | few | TGTGCCAGCAGCTTAGATCGAACACGTGGCTACACCTTC | CASSLDRTRGYTF
NA | TRBJ1-3 | TRBV7-9 | 13 | NA | TGTGCCAGCAGCTCAACCTTGGGTATCACCATATATTTT | CASSSTLGITIYF
NA | TRBJ1-1 | TRBV19 | 14 | NA | TGTGCCAGTAGTATGATTCGGCGGAACACTGAAGCTTTCTTT | CASSMIRRNTEAFF
NA | TRBJ1-5 | TRBV11-3 | 12 | few | TGTGCCAGCAGCTTACTGGGTCAGCCCCAGCATTTT | CASSLLGQPQHF
NA | TRBJ2-3 | TRBV4-2 | 16 | NA | TGTGCCAGCAGCCAAGTTGACCGAAGCGGGACAGATACGCAGTATTTT | CASSQVDRSGTDTQYF